This T cell receptor beta chain was recorded in a study of cytomegalovirus exposure and HLA in healthy donors. The repertoire was sequenced with immunoSEQ multiplex PCR; TCRdb's copy has only in-frame clones and lacks some. The profile covers tens of thousands of clones, with roughly 94% appearing a single time and more than 0.65% taken by the ten largest. Trimming took 6 bases from V and 1 from J, leaving 9 bases between them. The length of the CDR3 is 13 residues. Per germline, CDR1 MNHEY and CDR2 SVGAGI. V usage is TRBV6-5 and J usage is TRBJ2-5, with D uncertain. The TCR originated in a woman between 18 and 30 years old in good health and CMV-seronegative. Sequenced sample: PBMCs. The CDR3 nucleotides are TGTGCCAGCAGGTACAGCATCCAAGAGACCCAGTACTTC. Encoded protein: CASRYSIQETQYF.